This T cell receptor (beta chain) was documented in a study of blood T cell repertoires in COVID-19. As for the study in general: Samples taken during acute and convalescent COVID-19 were collected in the United States, Italy and Spain. From T cells, B-cell-depleted T cells, or PBMCs came the material, which was cDNA or gDNA.

This clone was observed a few times. Authors' processing steps: Estimation of nucleated cell counts was performed using reference gene primer amplification. This table comes from immunoSEQ multiplex PCR, and its TCRdb copy is limited to in-frame clones, with some not included. The V and J calls and the clone size are those of that table, but D and trimming were determined from the DNA. The sample includes about 200,000 clones, roughly 86% of them seen just once. The sample comprised peripheral blood. The TCR originated in a woman between 70 and 85 years old with active or convalescent COVID-19.

CDR3 sequence reads: CASSLDLNEKLFF. CDR3 nucleotide sequence: TGTGCCAGCAGCTTGGATCTAAATGAAAAACTGTTTTTT. The chain is built from TRBV5-4 and TRBJ1-4; D is unresolved. Trimming took off 0 bases at V and 5 bases at J, with 5 bases between the two ends. CDR3 length: 13 amino acids. Per germline, CDR1 SGHNT and CDR2 YYREEE (reference sequence).